This T cell receptor beta chain originates from a study of cytomegalovirus exposure and HLA in healthy donors. Study-wide findings and caveats: As confirmed in vitro, a few CMV-associated chains were specific for CMV antigens. Later on, an analysis found that several of the most significant clusters appeared to be linked to common viral pathogens, which included parvovirus B19.

J was trimmed by 8 bases and V by 5 bases; bases with no gene match: 6. The germline V gene has CDR1 SQVTM and CDR2 ANQGSEA. This CDR3 contains 12 residues. A note on this clone: Its antigen is currently unknown.

The PCR was carried out with 60 Vbeta primers and 13 Jbeta primers. In the study's own analysis: An analysis that came later counted tens of millions of unique TCR beta chains, approximately 9.9 million shared. TCRdb keeps only in-frame clones here, not all; method: immunoSEQ multiplex PCR. The DNA gave D and trimming, while V, J and clone size come from that table. The profile covers 180,000 or so clones, with roughly 80% appearing a single time and 7.7% taken by the ten largest. Healthy bone marrow donors made up the cohort. V usage is TRBV29-1 and J usage is TRBJ2-1; the match to TRBD1 covers 7 bases. The source of this sequence is a woman aged 40 to 50 in good health and CMV-seropositive. The sample was PBMCs. CDR3 amino acids: CSVKGASHEQFF. CDR3 DNA: TGCAGCGTTAAGGGGGCCTCACATGAGCAGTTCTTC.